This TCR beta chain was captured in a study of shared clonotypes between healthy human individuals. Study-level background: Those who served as donors were a couple of women and a few men between the ages of 18 and 49. Study-level findings and limits: The study found lower generation probabilities in non-shared clonotypes than in those shared by all four donors. Though the depth was large, rarefaction showed that sorted-subset sequencing was incomplete. Larger richness was generally estimated for naive than memory subsets.

Of note for this clone: Its antigen is currently unknown.

V dropped 0 bases and J dropped 0 bases, with 9 bases sitting between them. Germline CDR1 and CDR2: SGHRS and YFSETQ. There are 16 residues in the CDR3. Profiling relied on immunoSEQ multiplex PCR, and the TCRdb table lists in-frame clones only, not all of them. The table has around 2.1 million clones, more than 90% seen once; the top ten hold around 0.13%. This chain joins TRBV5-1 and TRBJ1-4; D is unresolved. The specimen sequenced was naive CD4+ T cells sorted from blood. Subset described: CD45RA+ positively selected. The clonotype was recovered from a man aged 18 to 30 in good health. The CDR3 here is CASSLGTLATNEKLFF. CDR3 DNA sequence: TGCGCCAGCAGCTTGGGTACACTTGCAACTAATGAAAAACTGTTTTTT.